Shown below are 15 T cell receptor beta chains from a single sample sequenced in a study of response to subunit inactivated influenza vaccine. TCRdb analysed the RT-PCR reads with MiXCR anew, one entry per CDR3 protein. The table shows about 520,000 distinct CDR3 sequences, with approximately 7.7% occurring only once. The sample consisted of PBMCs from blood, taken around 25 months after vaccination. These receptors originate from a man in his fifties or sixties who received an inactivated influenza vaccine.

In its sample, this clonotype was seen a few times. The chain joins TRBV28 to TRBJ2-7; TRBD2 aligns across 14 bases. Trimming at V came to 0 bases and at J to 4 bases, leaving 2 bases not matched to a gene. There are 16 residues in the CDR3. Germline V gene data show CDR1 as MDHEN and CDR2 as SYDVKM. The CDR3, as DNA: TGTGCCAGCAGTTTATGGGGGACTAGCGGGGGATACGAGCAGTACTTC. Amino acids: CASSLWGTSGGYEQYF. Drawing the rest from reference TRBV28 and TRBJ2-7, the complete variable domain is DVKVTQSSRYLVKRTGEKVFLECVQDMDHENMFWYRQDPGLGLRLIYFSYDVKMKEKGDIPEGYSVSREKKERFSLILESASTNQTSMYLCASSLWGTSGGYEQYFGPGTRLTVT.

This clonotype has just a few counts. The CDR3 spells CASSQGWGEGAKNIQYF. Written as DNA, the CDR3 is TGCGCCAGCAGCCAGGGGTGGGGGGAAGGAGCCAAAAACATTCAGTACTTC. The V gene is TRBV4-3, the J gene TRBJ2-4; D might be TRBD2 (6 bases). The CDR3 is made up of 17 amino acids. V shed 3 bases and J shed 0 bases, with 15 bases lying between them. CDR1 is LGHNA, CDR2 YSLEER, per germline.

This clonotype was counted at least ten times. Germline and junction disagree at one end, which may indicate a read error. This chain joins TRBV27 and TRBJ2-7; 8 nucleotides line up with TRBD2. This CDR3 is built from 12 residues. Germline V CDR1 and CDR2: MNHEY, SMNVEV (reference sequence). DNA of the CDR3: TGTGCCAGCAGGAAACTAGCGGAGGCTCCGTGCTTC. Translating gives CASRKLAEAPCF.

The rearrangement uses TRBV27 and TRBJ2-7; D tentatively reads TRBD1 or TRBD2 (5 bases each). Germline loops: CDR1 MNHEY, CDR2 SMNVEV (reference sequence). V shed 6 bases and J shed 0 bases, with 12 bases lying between them. This CDR3 contains 14 residues. The CDR3 spells CASRKWGNSYEQYF. The CDR3 DNA reads TGTGCCAGCAGGAAGTGGGGGAACTCCTACGAGCAGTACTTC.

This clonotype was seen more than once but under ten times. This sequence joins TRBV20-1 and TRBJ1-5; no firm D call. V shed 2 bases and J shed 0 bases, with 14 bases lying between them. Germline V gene data show CDR1 as DFQATT and CDR2 as SNEGSKA (reference sequence). CDR3 length: 16 amino acids. The CDR3 reads CSARRLGRNSNQPQHF. DNA for the CDR3: TGCAGTGCTAGAAGGTTAGGGCGTAATAGCAATCAGCCCCAGCATTTT.

This clonotype was recorded a few times. This chain joins TRBV7-2 and TRBJ2-2, with D uncertain. The CDR3 is 13 amino acids. Trimming took 7 bases from V and 7 from J, leaving 13 bases between them. The germline V gene has CDR1 SGHTA and CDR2 FQGNSA. DNA of the CDR3: TGTGCCAGCACCGTCAAGGGTGGCGGGGAGCTGTTTTTT. This encodes CASTVKGGGELFF.

This clonotype showed up just a few times. V gene TRBV6-1 combines with J gene TRBJ2-3; 10 bases map to TRBD1. The CDR3 totals 14 residues. The germline CDR1 and CDR2 sequences are MNHNS and SASEGT. V was pared by 7 bases and J by 7 bases, with 8 bases of the junction left unmatched. This CDR3 reads CASTTRDRGNTQYF. The CDR3 DNA sequence: TGTGCCAGCACCACCCGGGACAGGGGTAATACGCAGTATTTT.

Only a few counts were recorded for this clonotype. This chain uses TRBV7-2 with TRBJ2-7; 7 bases are a match to TRBD2. From germline, CDR1 is SGHTA and CDR2 FQGNSA. The V and J ends lost 5 bases and 6 bases, in that order; junction bases with no gene match: 7. CDR3 length: 13 amino acids. CDR3 DNA sequence: TGTGCCAGCAGCCCTCCTTGGGGGGGCGAGCAGTACTTC. This gives the protein CASSPPWGGEQYF.

The gene calls are TRBV10-1 and TRBJ2-7; TRBD1 might be the D (6 bases). From germline, CDR1 is WNHNN and CDR2 SYGVQD (reference sequence). This CDR3 is built from 13 residues. V was cut by 3 bases and J by 6 bases, with 12 bases left in between. The CDR3 reads CASSETGFGEQYF. In DNA, the CDR3 is TGCGCCAGCAGTGAAACAGGGTTCGGCGAGCAGTACTTC.

The CDR3 region is CASSFGDSRREWETQYF. The CDR3 nucleotides read TGTGCCAGCAGCTTCGGGGACAGCCGCCGGGAATGGGAGACCCAGTACTTC. The V and J genes are TRBV7-9 and TRBJ2-5; 7 nucleotides match TRBD1. The V gene end was trimmed by 3 bases and the J gene end by 5 bases; junction bases not matched to a gene: 15. Germline lookup yields CDR1 SEHNR and CDR2 FQNEAQ (reference sequence). The CDR3 runs 17 residues.

This clonotype was observed a few times. V gene TRBV7-2 combines with J gene TRBJ2-3, with a possible D match to TRBD1 (6 bases). The CDR3 length is 15 residues. Germline lookup yields CDR1 SGHTA and CDR2 FQGNSA. Trimming shortened V by 7 bases and J by 5 bases, and 19 bases separated the two germline ends. The DNA of the CDR3 is TGTGCCAGCACTCTGGGGGCAATTGCCCTAGATACGCAGTATTTT. It yields the protein CASTLGAIALDTQYF.

Comments on this clonotype: Since no conserved phenylalanine or tryptophan closes the CDR3, a read error is the likely cause. This sequence joins TRBV2 and TRBJ2-2; a weak D match, TRBD2 (5 bases). Looked up from germline, CDR1 is SNHLY and CDR2 is FYNNEI. The CDR3 totals 14 residues. Trimming removed 4 bases at V and 4 bases at J, with 10 bases between. Here the CDR3 DNA reads TGTGCCAGCAGTGTTGGGAGACTCACCGGGGAGCTGTTTCTT. This gives the protein CASSVGRLTGELFL.

The chain has TRBV7-2 and TRBJ2-3; 11 bases map to TRBD2. Germline values: CDR1 SGHTA, CDR2 FQGNSA. V was clipped by 1 base and J by 3 bases; unmatched bases: 3. The CDR3 loop spans 16 amino acids. CDR3: CASSLVSGGATDTQYF. In DNA form, the CDR3 reads TGTGCCAGCAGCTTAGTTAGCGGGGGGGCAACAGATACGCAGTATTTT.

This chain joins TRBV7-9 and TRBJ2-2; D not resolved. The V and J ends lost 3 bases and 10 bases respectively, with 6 bases between them. CDR1 is SEHNR, CDR2 FQNEAQ, per germline (reference sequence). The CDR3 has 11 amino acids. CDR3 amino acids: CASSFGPELFF. The CDR3, as DNA: TGTGCCAGCAGCTTCGGGCCGGAGCTGTTTTTT.

In this sample, this clonotype turned up many times. The chain couples TRBV14 to TRBJ2-3; 7 bases align to TRBD2. From germline, CDR1 is SGHDN and CDR2 FVKESK. The CDR3 length is 16 residues. V was pared by 1 base and J by 4 bases, with 8 bases of the junction left unmatched. This CDR3 reads CASSQGFGEGPDTQYF. In DNA, the CDR3 is TGTGCCAGCAGCCAAGGATTTGGGGAGGGCCCAGATACGCAGTATTTT.